This TCR beta chain was profiled in a study of blood T cell repertoires in COVID-19. Generated by immunoSEQ multiplex PCR, the TCRdb table keeps only in-frame clones and is missing some. Among approximately 500,000 clones, 85% to 90% were seen once, and the ten largest hold around 8%. This CDR3 comprises 14 residues. CDR1 is SNHLY, CDR2 FYNNEI, per germline. V was pared by 8 bases and J by 4 bases, with 17 bases between. The chain joins TRBV2 to TRBJ1-2; possible D gene TRBD1, 5 bases. The source material was peripheral blood. The source is a woman aged 50 to 65 with COVID-19, enrolled during active disease. CDR3 nucleotide sequence: TGTGCCAGCGGAATGAGACAGCTCTTCTATGGCTACACCTTC. Translating gives CASGMRQLFYGYTF.